This paragraph covers one TCR beta chain sequence. This clonotype was found many times. Its antigen is currently not known. Nothing much larger sits one base from this clone, and base qualities are not available. This sample was included in a study of response to subunit inactivated influenza vaccine (dated 2018 in TCRdb). Turning to the overall study: Deep quantitative T cell receptor repertoire profiling was used in the study to track responses to a trivalent subunit inactivated influenza vaccine. The paper as a whole reports these results and caveats: According to the authors, only a limited number of new T cells may be recruited by each seasonal influenza vaccination.

Its CDR3 holds 13 amino acids, cysteine through phenylalanine. Kept here is only the CDR3 DNA, which spans 39 bases and is read in frame from base 1. CDR1 and CDR2, per the germline V gene, are SGHRS and YFSETQ. V is reduced by 3 bases and J by 1 base, leaving a spacing of 7 bases between them. Library creation used RT-PCR. Sequenced using an Illumina HiSeq 2500. The public reads were reanalyzed by TCRdb: fastp trimming at Q25, MiXCR alignment, in-frame beta chains only. Each record represents a unique CDR3 protein, reported with the most common genes and DNA among its rows. In this sample the table shows around 180,000 distinct CDR3 sequences, about 9.3% of which occur a single time. Approximately 10% of the sample comes from the top ten.

This sequence was found in a man in his forties or fifties who received an inactivated influenza vaccine. Donor details come from another sample of the same person, matched by shared clones. The chain was built from TRBV5-1 and TRBJ2-5; no D gene can be assigned with confidence. The sample in question was non-naive T cells sorted from PBMCs, obtained on the day of vaccination. The sample's cell subset or site label is to be understood as: memory T cell fraction. The CDR3 protein: CASSWQIQETQYF. The nucleotide sequence reads TGCGCCAGCAGCTGGCAGATCCAAGAGACCCAGTACTTC.